This entry lists 32 T cell receptor beta chains sequenced from one sample in a study of CD8+CD57+ T cells in acquired aplastic anemia. Before being chosen for sequencing, patients had shown CD8+CD57+ cell expansion by flow cytometry. Using genomic DNA as the template, TCR beta VDJ and CDR3 profiling was carried out. TCRdb independently ran MiXCR on the reads; one entry per CDR3 protein. The table includes around 430,000 distinct CDR3 sequences, roughly a third detected once. The sample taken for sequencing was sorted CD4+, CD8+, or CD8+CD57+ T cells (not recorded which) from PBMCs. The source is a human donor with aplastic anemia.

This clonotype was seen ten or more times. V and J are TRBV5-6 and TRBJ1-2; D possibly corresponds to TRBD1 (6 bases). The CDR3 is 12 residues long. Germline CDR1 reads SGHDT; CDR2 reads YYEEEE. V lost 4 bases and J lost 6, with 10 bases in between. Written as DNA, the CDR3 is TGTGCCAGCAGCCTGGGGGCCGATGGCTACACCTTC. This encodes CASSLGADGYTF.

In this sample, this clonotype turned up many times. The chain uses TRBV6-5 and TRBJ1-2; D ambiguous. The germline CDR1 and CDR2 sequences are MNHEY and SVGAGI. V dropped 2 bases and J dropped 7 bases, with 5 bases sitting between them. This CDR3 region has 11 residues. CDR3 sequence: CASSYVRGYTF. CDR3 DNA sequence: TGTGCCAGCAGTTACGTCCGTGGCTACACCTTC.

A word on this clonotype: The junction departs from the called germline gene at one end, perhaps through a read error. V usage is TRBV5-1 and J usage is TRBJ2-3; 10 bases fit TRBD2. Germline CDR1 SGHRS, CDR2 YFSETQ. The CDR3 runs to 16 residues. CDR3 in DNA: TGCGCCAGCAGCTTGTTCAGCGGGAGGGGCACAGATACGCAATATTTT. Translating it yields CASSLFSGRGTDTQYF.

This clonotype has at least ten counts. The chain is built from TRBV15 and TRBJ2-3; 10 nucleotides align to TRBD2. In germline, CDR1 is LNHNV, CDR2 YYDKDF (reference sequence). The CDR3 runs to 16 residues. After removal of 1 base from V and 4 bases from J, the junction contained 5 bases not matched to a gene. DNA of the CDR3: TGTGCCACCAGCAGAGCCAGCGGGGGGGCATCAGATACGCAGTATTTT. Translation gives CATSRASGGASDTQYF.

This clonotype appeared a few times. CDR3 loop: CASSKQTELDSPLHF. The CDR3 DNA sequence: TGTGCCAGCAGTAAACAGACAGAACTCGATTCACCCCTCCACTTT. The chain has TRBV6-1 and TRBJ1-6, with a weak D call TRBD1 (5 bases). Germline CDR1 MNHNS, CDR2 SASEGT. There are 15 residues in the CDR3. The V gene lost 5 bases and the J gene lost 8 bases, with 16 bases spanning the gap.

This clonotype has ten or more counts. The chain links TRBV25-1 to TRBJ2-5; TRBD1 matches 7 bases. Germline loops: CDR1 MGHDK, CDR2 SYGVNS. V shed 3 bases and J 6 bases; nucleotides not matched to a gene: 10. This CDR3 contains 15 residues. The CDR3 protein is CASSDVLDREKTQYF. The DNA of the CDR3 is TGTGCCAGCAGTGACGTATTAGACAGGGAGAAGACCCAGTACTTC.

In this sample, this clonotype turned up a few times. V is TRBV5-1 and J is TRBJ2-7; 12 bases are a match to TRBD1. Trimming removed 3 bases from V and 3 bases from J; junction bases left unmatched: 7. CDR1 and CDR2 from the germline V gene are SGHRS and YFSETQ. The CDR3 runs to 16 residues. The CDR3 DNA reads TGCGCCAGCAGCTCTGGGGGGACAGGGGGCCTCTACGAGCAGTACTTC. Amino acid sequence: CASSSGGTGGLYEQYF.

The chain has TRBV30 and TRBJ1-2; 8 bases are a match to TRBD1. The V gene's germline CDR1 is GTSNPN and CDR2 SVGIG (reference sequence). V trimming: 0 bases; J trimming: 6 bases; junction bases outside the gene matches: 9. This CDR3 spans 15 amino acids. The CDR3, as DNA: TGTGCCTGGAGTGTAGGCGCCAGGGGGCATCATGGCTACACCTTC. Residues: CAWSVGARGHHGYTF.

In its sample, this clonotype was seen many times. This sequence joins TRBV7-6 and TRBJ2-5; 15 bases are shared with TRBD2. With V trimmed by 3 bases and J by 2 bases, 1 base remained unmatched. The CDR3 is 16 residues long. Germline CDR1 reads SGHVS; CDR2 reads FNYEAQ. The CDR3 sequence: CASSLGLAGGQETQYF. The DNA of the CDR3 is TGTGCCAGCAGCTTGGGACTAGCGGGAGGTCAAGAGACCCAGTACTTC.

This clonotype occurred a few times. The chain uses TRBV20-1 and TRBJ2-1; 8 positions agree with TRBD1. CDR3 length equals 11 residues. Germline V gene lookup returns CDR1 DFQATT and CDR2 SNEGSKA (reference sequence). The V gene end was trimmed by 3 bases and the J gene end by 9 bases; junction bases not matched to a gene: 1. The CDR3 nucleotides read TGCAGTGCTAGCGGGACAGGTGAGCAGTTCTTC. As protein: CSASGTGEQFF.

J is TRBJ2-1 and V is TRBV19; the match to TRBD2 covers 9 bases. Losses at the gene ends were 4 bases for V and 6 bases for J; bases not matched to a gene: 1. The CDR3 loop spans 13 amino acids. Germline V gene sequence: CDR1 LNHDA, CDR2 SQIVND (reference sequence). The CDR3 is CASSRRGGNEQFF. The CDR3 DNA sequence: TGTGCCAGTAGTAGGCGGGGGGGCAATGAGCAGTTCTTC.

With respect to this clonotype: Compared with germline, one end of the junction differs, possibly owing to a read error. CDR3 in DNA: TGTGCCAGTAGTATTTCGCGGGAGACCCACGAGCGGTACTTC. This encodes CASSISRETHERYF. The V and J genes are TRBV19 and TRBJ2-7; TRBD2 matches 7 bases. This CDR3 spans 14 amino acids. Germline CDR1 and CDR2: LNHDA and SQIVND (reference sequence). The variable domain in full, with the rest retrieved from reference TRBV19 and TRBJ2-7, is DGGITQSPKYLFRKEGQNVTLSCEQNLNHDAMYWYRQDPGQGLRLIYYSQIVNDFQKGDIAEGYSVSREKKESFPLTVTSAQKNPTAFYLCASSISRETHERYFGPGTRLTVT.

This clonotype appeared many times. The chain recombines TRBV20-1 with TRBJ1-1; D may be TRBD1 (5 bases). Trimming stripped 6 bases from V and 3 bases from J, with 14 bases between. Germline V gene data show CDR1 as DFQATT and CDR2 as SNEGSKA (reference sequence). This CDR3 spans 13 amino acids. For the CDR3, the DNA is TGCAGTGCCAGGCGGGGGACGGACACTGAAGCTTTCTTT. Its protein is CSARRGTDTEAFF.

The chain couples TRBV6-5 to TRBJ1-3; D perhaps matches TRBD1 (5 bases). V was clipped by 2 bases and J by 0 bases, with 11 bases between them. The CDR3 sequence is 16 residues long. Per germline, CDR1 MNHEY and CDR2 SVGAGI. CDR3 loop: CASSYGTPVSGNTIYF. The CDR3, as DNA: TGTGCCAGCAGTTACGGGACGCCCGTCTCTGGAAACACCATATATTTT.

The CDR3 DNA follows: TGTGCCAGTAGTATACTGCCGATCCAGGGGAGGCGGCTTCAGCCCCAGCATTTT. This sequence encodes CASSILPIQGRRLQPQHF. The rearrangement links TRBV19 to TRBJ1-5, with D perhaps TRBD1 (6 bases). Trimming removed 2 bases at V and 6 bases at J, with 23 bases between. The CDR3 covers 18 residues. The germline CDR1 and CDR2 sequences are LNHDA and SQIVND (reference sequence).

This clonotype was counted a few times. CDR3 bases: TGCGCCAGCAGCTTGTCACCCCAAGGGAGCAATCAGCCCCAGCATTTT. It specifies CASSLSPQGSNQPQHF. The chain couples TRBV5-1 to TRBJ1-5, with D unresolved. The CDR3 has 16 residues. V lost 1 base and J lost 1, with 12 bases in between. Germline values: CDR1 SGHRS, CDR2 YFSETQ. The variable domain in full, completed from reference TRBV5-1 and TRBJ1-5, reads KAGVTQTPRYLIKTRGQQVTLSCSPISGHRSVSWYQQTPGQGLQFLFEYFSETQRNKGNFPGRFSGRQFSNSRSEMNVSTLELGDSALYLCASSLSPQGSNQPQHFGDGTRLSIL.

On this clonotype: A read error may be the cause here, since a much bigger clone is one base away. The chain couples TRBV7-9 to TRBJ2-7; TRBD1 or TRBD2 may be the D gene (5 bases each). V was trimmed by 1 base and J by 9 bases, leaving 16 bases between them. CDR1 SEHNR and CDR2 FQNEAQ come from the germline V gene (reference sequence). The CDR3 covers 14 residues. The CDR3 region has the DNA TGTGCCAGCAGCTTAGGGGGGTCGTTGGGCGGGCAGTACTTC. Its protein product is CASSLGGSLGGQYF. Drawing the rest from reference TRBV7-9 and TRBJ2-7, the complete variable domain is DTGVSQNPRHKITKRGQNVTFRCDPISEHNRLYWYRQTLGQGPEFLTYFQNEAQLEKSRLLSDRFSAERPKGSFSTLEIQRTEQGDSAMYLCASSLGGSLGGQYFGPGTRLTVT.

The genes are TRBV19 and TRBJ1-6, with a tentative D call TRBD1 (6 bases). V dropped 4 bases and J dropped 5 bases, with 12 bases sitting between them. From germline, CDR1 is LNHDA and CDR2 SQIVND (reference sequence). The CDR3 spans 15 residues. The CDR3 protein is CASSTGPGDNSPLHF. The CDR3 nucleotides read TGTGCCAGTAGTACCGGACCAGGGGATAATTCACCCCTCCACTTT.

There are many counts of this clonotype. The rearrangement uses TRBV29-1 and TRBJ1-1; 11 nucleotides match TRBD1. V lost 5 bases to trimming and J lost 11 bases; unmatched junction nucleotides: 4. CDR3 length: 11 amino acids. CDR1 and CDR2 (germline): SQVTM, ANQGSEA. CDR3 nucleotide sequence: TGCAGCGTTTCGGACAGGGGGCATGCTTTCTTT. The encoded protein is CSVSDRGHAFF. The whole variable domain, filled in from reference TRBV29-1 and TRBJ1-1, reads SAVISQKPSRDICQRGTSLTIQCQVDSQVTMMFWYRQQPGQSLTLIATANQGSEATYESGFVIDKFPISRPNLTFSTLTVSNMSPEDSSIYLCSVSDRGHAFFGQGTRLTVV.

This clonotype was found a few times. The chain joins TRBV20-1 to TRBJ1-6; D call uncertain. V was trimmed by 0 bases and J by 7 bases, leaving 16 bases between them. Germline V gene lookup returns CDR1 DFQATT and CDR2 SNEGSKA (reference sequence). The CDR3 loop spans 16 amino acids. The CDR3 region has the DNA TGCAGTGCTAGAGATCCCGGGAACGCGGGAAATTCACCCCTCCACTTT. This translates into CSARDPGNAGNSPLHF.

The rearrangement links TRBV30 to TRBJ1-5, with D hard to call. Trimming cost V 2 bases and J 0 bases, with 8 bases left between them. The length of the CDR3 is 14 residues. Germline CDR1 reads GTSNPN; CDR2 reads SVGIG (reference sequence). The CDR3 spells CAWSLRISNQPQHF. For the CDR3, the DNA is TGTGCCTGGAGTTTGCGGATTAGCAATCAGCCCCAGCATTTT.

This clonotype showed up just a few times. The rearrangement joins TRBV19 to TRBJ2-7; D uncertain. Germline lookup yields CDR1 LNHDA and CDR2 SQIVND (reference sequence). CDR3 length equals 12 residues. The germline V and J ends were trimmed by 10 bases and 5 bases, with 15 bases remaining between them. CDR3 protein: CATSIPRHEQYV. The CDR3 DNA sequence: TGTGCCACCTCCATTCCGCGGCACGAGCAGTACGTC.

This clonotype came up many times. V is TRBV2 and J is TRBJ1-1; the D gene is possibly TRBD1 (5 bases). Trimming cost V 3 bases and J 7 bases, with 12 bases left between them. This CDR3 is built from 13 residues. CDR1 SNHLY and CDR2 FYNNEI come from the germline V gene. CDR3 residues: CASSEEQVGEAFF. Here the CDR3 DNA reads TGTGCCAGCAGTGAGGAACAGGTGGGTGAAGCTTTCTTT.

This clonotype is a singleton in its sample. The chain links TRBV25-1 to TRBJ1-3; D is undetermined. Per the germline V gene, CDR1 is MGHDK and CDR2 is SYGVNS. This CDR3 is built from 14 residues. With 4 bases removed from V and 4 bases from J, the gap between germline ends came to 11 bases. CDR3 region: CASSAGVNGNTIYF. Here the CDR3 DNA reads TGTGCCAGCAGTGCAGGAGTTAACGGAAACACCATATATTTT.

This sequence joins TRBV5-1 and TRBJ2-1; TRBD2 is a possible D gene (6 bases). CDR1 and CDR2 (germline): SGHRS, YFSETQ. V lost 4 bases and J 1 base, leaving 18 bases between the germline ends. The CDR3 sequence is 17 residues long. The CDR3: CASSRATSFPSYNEQFF. In DNA form, the CDR3 reads TGCGCCAGCAGCCGCGCGACTAGTTTCCCGTCCTACAATGAGCAGTTCTTC.

The rearrangement uses TRBV20-1 and TRBJ1-1; 9 bases line up with TRBD1. Trimming cost V 6 bases and J 0 bases; bases outside gene matches: 5. The length of the CDR3 is 14 residues. Germline CDR1 reads DFQATT; CDR2 reads SNEGSKA (reference sequence). Written as DNA, the CDR3 is TGCAGTGCCGGACAGGGGCGGATGAACACTGAAGCTTTCTTT. It encodes CSAGQGRMNTEAFF.

The chain is built from TRBV2 and TRBJ1-4; 7 bases match TRBD1. The CDR3 sequence is 15 residues long. Per the germline V gene, CDR1 is SNHLY and CDR2 is FYNNEI. Trimming removed 4 bases from V and 4 bases from J; junction bases left unmatched: 6. The CDR3: CASSAGTVNNEKLFF. The CDR3 DNA reads as TGTGCCAGCAGTGCTGGGACAGTGAATAATGAAAAACTGTTTTTT.

This clonotype was counted a few times. The genes are TRBV18 and TRBJ2-5; D is ambiguous. V was trimmed by 3 bases and J by 5 bases, leaving 10 bases between them. The germline CDR1 and CDR2 sequences are KGHSH and LQKENI. The CDR3 has 13 residues. CDR3 in amino acids: CASSPTVAETQYF. The DNA of the CDR3 is TGTGCCAGCTCACCGACGGTAGCTGAGACCCAGTACTTC.

This clonotype showed up many times. The chain couples TRBV25-1 to TRBJ1-2; 11 positions agree with TRBD1. The CDR3 has 14 residues. With 4 bases clipped from V and 7 bases from J, the junction kept 5 bases outside the gene matches. Germline loops: CDR1 MGHDK, CDR2 SYGVNS. CDR3 region: CASSVGQGASGYTF. CDR3 bases: TGTGCCAGCAGTGTCGGACAGGGGGCATCTGGCTACACCTTC.

This clonotype was counted many times. This rearrangement joins TRBV2 to TRBJ1-1; 7 nucleotides match TRBD1. The V gene end was trimmed by 3 bases and the J gene end by 0 bases; junction bases not matched to a gene: 4. CDR3 length: 15 amino acids. Germline V lookup: CDR1 SNHLY, CDR2 FYNNEI. For the CDR3, the DNA is TGTGCCAGCAGTGACTTCAGGGGGTTGAACACTGAAGCTTTCTTT. This gives the protein CASSDFRGLNTEAFF. Drawing the rest from reference TRBV2 and TRBJ1-1, the complete variable domain is EPEVTQTPSHQVTQMGQEVILRCVPISNHLYFYWYRQILGQKVEFLVSFYNNEISEKSEIFDDQFSVERPDGSNFTLKIRSTKLEDSAMYFCASSDFRGLNTEAFFGQGTRLTVV.

This clonotype was counted many times. The genes are TRBV19 and TRBJ1-5, with TRBD1 identical over 9 bases. CDR1 and CDR2 (germline): LNHDA, SQIVND (reference sequence). This CDR3 is 17 amino acids long. The trim removed 4 bases at V and 0 bases at J, leaving 7 bases unmatched. CDR3 in amino acids: CASSNFRDRASNQPQHF. The DNA for the CDR3 is TGTGCCAGTAGTAACTTCCGGGACAGGGCTAGCAATCAGCCCCAGCATTTT.

Ten or more counts support this clonotype. The rearrangement joins TRBV20-1 to TRBJ1-1; D is unresolved. V lost 3 bases, J lost 3 bases, and 8 bases lay in between. CDR1 DFQATT and CDR2 SNEGSKA come from the germline V gene (reference sequence). This CDR3 comprises 12 residues. The CDR3 bases are TGCAGTGCTAGTATACTAGACACTGAAGCTTTCTTT. Translation gives CSASILDTEAFF.